The clone carrying this T cell receptor beta chain has a count of ten or more. Its antigen is unknown. This library used around 400 ng RNA and molecular barcoded adaptors spanning alpha/delta and beta/gamma chains. One entry per CDR3 protein, called by TCRdb with MiXCR from the reads. The data hold around 58,000 distinct CDR3 sequences, with over 11% observed a single time. V lost 3 bases and J 4 bases, leaving 10 bases between the germline ends. This CDR3 spans 14 amino acids. Germline V gene data show CDR1 as SGHVS and CDR2 as FQNEAQ. This entry is derived from a study of read filtering for tumor transcriptome and immune sequencing. Study summary: The cohort had some 16 men and approximately 13 women aged roughly 40 to 90, mean roughly 65 years. IR-seq gave about 4.05 to 11 million TCR reads per sample; RNA-seq gave roughly 75 to 1,400. R-ISS stage counts were 8 for I, about 17 for II, 7 for III. General observations from the study: IR-seq captured clonotypes deeper and more reliably than RNA-seq.

This receptor was obtained from a donor at least 40 years old with multiple myeloma. The chain has TRBV7-8 and TRBJ2-1; D not resolved. What was sequenced was a population of CD138-negative cells sorted from bone marrow. The CDR3 loop is CASSLLTDYNEQFF. CDR3 DNA sequence: TGTGCCAGCAGCTTGCTCACGGATTACAATGAGCAGTTCTTC.